A selection of T cell receptor beta chains follows, all from one sample in a study of OX40 agonist ivuxolimab in advanced cancers. Some clones are missing from TCRdb's copy, which holds only in-frame ones; the method was immunoSEQ multiplex PCR. The repertoire holds some 30,000 clones, with 92% as singletons. This specimen consisted of CD4+ or CD8+ T cells sorted from blood, obtained in a trial of the OX40 agonist ivuxolimab. Source of these receptors: an adult with an advanced solid tumor such as melanoma, head and neck, liver or kidney cancer. Each CDR3 is given with its conserved first and last residue. D genes are given only for firm matches. Only some rows state a clone size, as once, few, many or a class for expanded clones.

CDR3aa: CASSYSSLGGEQYF
CDR3nt: TGTGCCAGCAGTTACTCGAGTCTTGGGGGCGAGCAGTACTTC
j_gene: TRBJ2-7
abundance: .
d_gene: .
v_gene: TRBV6-5

CDR3aa: CSVDGGGRSNEKLFF
CDR3nt: TGCAGCGTTGATGGGGGGGGGAGATCTAATGAAAAACTGTTTTTT
j_gene: TRBJ1-4
abundance: .
d_gene: .
v_gene: TRBV29-1

CDR3aa: CASSLDTGETQYF
CDR3nt: TGTGCCAGCAGTTTGGACACAGGAGAGACCCAGTACTTC
j_gene: TRBJ2-5
abundance: .
d_gene: .
v_gene: TRBV27

CDR3aa: CASSVGTGGYYKQYF
CDR3nt: TGTGCCAGCAGCGTAGGGACAGGGGGTTACTACAAGCAGTACTTC
j_gene: TRBJ2-7
abundance: .
d_gene: TRBD1
v_gene: TRBV9

CDR3aa: CASSPGGGSGYTF
CDR3nt: TGTGCCAGCAGCCCGGGGGGCGGCTCCGGCTACACCTTC
j_gene: TRBJ1-2
abundance: .
d_gene: .
v_gene: TRBV11-3

CDR3aa: CASSLVYLQGSGAWHEQFF
CDR3nt: TGTGCCAGCAGCTTAGTGTATTTGCAAGGGTCTGGGGCTTGGCATGAGCAGTTCTTC
j_gene: TRBJ2-1
abundance: .
d_gene: .
v_gene: TRBV7-9

CDR3aa: CASSQERRVANYGYTF
CDR3nt: TGCGCCAGCAGCCAAGAGAGAAGGGTAGCTAACTATGGCTACACCTTC
j_gene: TRBJ1-2
abundance: .
d_gene: .
v_gene: TRBV4-3

CDR3aa: CASSGGAGGDTQYF
CDR3nt: TGTGCCAGCAGCGGGGGGGCAGGGGGAGATACGCAGTATTTT
j_gene: TRBJ2-3
abundance: .
d_gene: .
v_gene: TRBV13

CDR3aa: CASSFGPIYEQYF
CDR3nt: TGTGCCAGCAGTTTCGGGCCGATCTACGAGCAGTACTTC
j_gene: TRBJ2-7
abundance: .
d_gene: .
v_gene: TRBV28

CDR3aa: CASSVDDPYNEQFF
CDR3nt: TGTGCCAGCAGCGTTGACGACCCCTACAATGAGCAGTTCTTC
j_gene: TRBJ2-1
abundance: once
d_gene: .
v_gene: TRBV9

CDR3aa: CSASTMQETQYF
CDR3nt: TGCAGCGCCTCCACGATGCAAGAGACCCAGTACTTC
j_gene: TRBJ2-5
abundance: .
d_gene: .
v_gene: TRBV29-1

CDR3aa: CATSRDWGTSSTDTQYF
CDR3nt: TGTGCCACCAGCAGAGATTGGGGCACTAGCAGCACAGATACGCAGTATTTT
j_gene: TRBJ2-3
abundance: .
d_gene: .
v_gene: TRBV15

CDR3aa: CASSNRRRQFF
CDR3nt: TGTGCCAGTAGTAACCGCCGTCGGCAGTTCTTC
j_gene: TRBJ2-1
abundance: .
d_gene: .
v_gene: TRBV19

CDR3aa: CASSSLAGQGWETQYF
CDR3nt: TGTGCCAGCAGTTCCTTAGCGGGACAAGGATGGGAGACCCAGTACTTC
j_gene: TRBJ2-5
abundance: .
d_gene: TRBD2
v_gene: TRBV27

CDR3aa: CASSLLADQETQYF
CDR3nt: TGTGCCAGCAGTTTACTAGCAGATCAAGAGACCCAGTACTTC
j_gene: TRBJ2-5
abundance: .
d_gene: .
v_gene: TRBV27

CDR3aa: CASSLRGAKYYSNQPQHF
CDR3nt: TGTGCCAGCAGTTTAAGAGGGGCGAAATATTATAGCAATCAGCCCCAGCATTTT
j_gene: TRBJ1-5
abundance: .
d_gene: .
v_gene: TRBV28

CDR3aa: CASSRLAGGYEQYF
CDR3nt: TGTGCCAGCAGTCGACTAGCGGGAGGTTACGAGCAGTACTTC
j_gene: TRBJ2-7
abundance: .
d_gene: TRBD2
v_gene: TRBV27

CDR3aa: CASSFRTGGSTDTQYF
CDR3nt: TGTGCCAGCAGCTTTCGGACGGGAGGTAGTACAGATACGCAGTATTTT
j_gene: TRBJ2-3
abundance: few
d_gene: TRBD2
v_gene: TRBV7-6

CDR3aa: CASSQDVAREGNIQYF
CDR3nt: TGCGCCAGCAGCCAAGATGTCGCCAGAGAAGGGAACATTCAGTACTTC
j_gene: TRBJ2-4
abundance: .
d_gene: .
v_gene: TRBV4-3

CDR3aa: CATSRDHGWGQGARVNTEAFF
CDR3nt: TGTGCCACCAGCAGAGACCATGGGTGGGGACAGGGGGCGCGAGTAAACACTGAAGCTTTCTTT
j_gene: TRBJ1-1
abundance: .
d_gene: TRBD1
v_gene: TRBV15

CDR3aa: CASSPVSVNNEQFF
CDR3nt: TGTGCCAGCAGCCCGGTGAGTGTAAACAATGAGCAGTTCTTC
j_gene: TRBJ2-1
abundance: once
d_gene: .
v_gene: TRBV7-9

CDR3aa: CASAAQQGQQPQHF
CDR3nt: TGTGCCAGCGCCGCGCAACAAGGGCAACAGCCCCAGCATTTT
j_gene: TRBJ1-5
abundance: .
d_gene: .
v_gene: TRBV6-6

CDR3aa: CASSQGSGELFF
CDR3nt: TGTGCCAGCAGCCAGGGCAGCGGGGAGCTGTTTTTT
j_gene: TRBJ2-2
abundance: .
d_gene: .
v_gene: TRBV7-9

CDR3aa: CASSPGTGGYEQYF
CDR3nt: TGTGCCAGCAGCCCCGGGACAGGGGGGTACGAGCAATACTTC
j_gene: TRBJ2-7
abundance: .
d_gene: TRBD1
v_gene: TRBV7-2

CDR3aa: CASSLVGGSGEQCF
CDR3nt: TGTGCCAGCAGCTTAGTGGGGGGGTCCGGCGAGCAGTGCTTC
j_gene: TRBJ2-7
abundance: .
d_gene: TRBD2
v_gene: TRBV7-9

CDR3aa: CASSSGELYNEQFF
CDR3nt: TGTGCCAGCAGTTCAGGGGAACTCTACAATGAGCAGTTCTTC
j_gene: TRBJ2-1
abundance: once
d_gene: .
v_gene: TRBV28

CDR3aa: CASTLGRGQETQYF
CDR3nt: TGTGCCAGCACCTTGGGGAGGGGGCAAGAGACCCAGTACTTC
j_gene: TRBJ2-5
abundance: .
d_gene: .
v_gene: TRBV28

CDR3aa: CASSPPDRNTEAFF
CDR3nt: TGCGCCAGCAGCCCCCCGGACAGGAACACTGAAGCTTTCTTT
j_gene: TRBJ1-1
abundance: .
d_gene: .
v_gene: TRBV4-1

CDR3aa: CSVPSGLGAFF
CDR3nt: TGCAGCGTGCCGAGCGGACTGGGGGCTTTCTTT
j_gene: TRBJ1-1
abundance: .
d_gene: .
v_gene: TRBV29-1

CDR3aa: CASSPRGTSYEQYF
CDR3nt: TGTGCCAGCAGCCCGAGGGGGACCTCCTACGAGCAGTACTTC
j_gene: TRBJ2-7
abundance: .
d_gene: .
v_gene: TRBV9

CDR3aa: CASSPAGASGTVFPYEQYF
CDR3nt: TGTGCCAGCAGCCCCGCCGGGGCTAGCGGGACGGTTTTCCCTTACGAGCAGTACTTC
j_gene: TRBJ2-7
abundance: .
d_gene: TRBD2
v_gene: TRBV11-2

CDR3aa: CASSWGTEAFF
CDR3nt: TGTGCCAGCAGCTGGGGAACTGAAGCTTTCTTT
j_gene: TRBJ1-1
abundance: .
d_gene: .
v_gene: TRBV7-9

CDR3aa: CASSSRDRGLGEQYF
CDR3nt: TGTGCCAGTAGTTCCCGGGACAGGGGGCTTGGCGAGCAGTACTTC
j_gene: TRBJ2-7
abundance: .
d_gene: TRBD1
v_gene: TRBV19

CDR3aa: CASSHQGTDTQYF
CDR3nt: TGTGCCAGCAGCCATCAGGGCACAGATACGCAGTATTTT
j_gene: TRBJ2-3
abundance: .
d_gene: .
v_gene: TRBV14

CDR3aa: CATSRGQVYGYTF
CDR3nt: TGTGCCACCAGCAGAGGACAGGTCTATGGCTACACCTTC
j_gene: TRBJ1-2
abundance: .
d_gene: .
v_gene: TRBV15

CDR3aa: CASRGQGAIRNTIYF
CDR3nt: TGTGCCAGCAGGGGACAGGGGGCCATAAGAAACACCATATATTTT
j_gene: TRBJ1-3
abundance: once
d_gene: TRBD1
v_gene: TRBV13

CDR3aa: CASSLVGGGLNTEAFF
CDR3nt: TGTGCCAGCAGCTTAGTGGGAGGGGGCTTGAACACTGAAGCTTTCTTT
j_gene: TRBJ1-1
abundance: once
d_gene: TRBD1
v_gene: TRBV7-9

CDR3aa: CASSVGAMNTEAFF
CDR3nt: TGTGCCAGCAGCGTAGGCGCTATGAACACTGAAGCTTTCTTT
j_gene: TRBJ1-1
abundance: .
d_gene: .
v_gene: TRBV9

CDR3aa: CASSVQTSNTDTQYF
CDR3nt: TGTGCCAGCAGCGTACAGACCTCTAACACAGATACGCAGTATTTT
j_gene: TRBJ2-3
abundance: .
d_gene: .
v_gene: TRBV9

CDR3aa: CASSLGRGGTEAFF
CDR3nt: TGTGCCAGCAGCTTAGGGAGAGGGGGTACTGAAGCTTTCTTT
j_gene: TRBJ1-1
abundance: .
d_gene: .
v_gene: TRBV11-2

CDR3aa: CASSILGDSGELFF
CDR3nt: TGTGCCAGTAGTATATTGGGGGACTCCGGGGAGCTGTTTTTT
j_gene: TRBJ2-2
abundance: .
d_gene: .
v_gene: TRBV19

CDR3aa: CASSSGADYQGYTF
CDR3nt: TGTGCCAGCAGCTCCGGGGCCGATTACCAAGGCTACACCTTC
j_gene: TRBJ1-2
abundance: few
d_gene: .
v_gene: TRBV5-8

CDR3aa: CASSQALVGQISYTGELFF
CDR3nt: TGCGCCAGCAGCCAAGCCCTCGTCGGCCAGATATCGTACACCGGGGAGCTGTTTTTT
j_gene: TRBJ2-2
abundance: .
d_gene: .
v_gene: TRBV4-3

CDR3aa: CASSIVMESPYGYTF
CDR3nt: TGTGCCAGTAGTATTGTCATGGAAAGTCCCTATGGCTACACCTTC
j_gene: TRBJ1-2
abundance: .
d_gene: .
v_gene: TRBV19

CDR3aa: CASSEGQWNQPQHF
CDR3nt: TGTGCCAGCAGTGAGGGTCAGTGGAATCAGCCCCAGCATTTT
j_gene: TRBJ1-5
abundance: .
d_gene: .
v_gene: TRBV6-5

CDR3aa: CASSLGVESEQYF
CDR3nt: TGTGCCAGCAGCTTGGGGGTGGAAAGCGAGCAGTACTTC
j_gene: TRBJ2-7
abundance: .
d_gene: .
v_gene: TRBV13

CDR3aa: CASSVPGTSGISYEQYF
CDR3nt: TGTGCCAGCAGTGTACCCGGGACTAGCGGTATCTCCTACGAGCAGTACTTC
j_gene: TRBJ2-7
abundance: .
d_gene: TRBD2
v_gene: TRBV28

CDR3aa: CASSRPRDEQFF
CDR3nt: TGTGCCAGCTCACGGCCGAGGGATGAGCAGTTCTTC
j_gene: TRBJ2-1
abundance: .
d_gene: .
v_gene: TRBV18

CDR3aa: CASSRTGRDGYTF
CDR3nt: TGTGCCAGCAGCAGGACAGGGAGGGATGGCTACACCTTC
j_gene: TRBJ1-2
abundance: .
d_gene: TRBD1
v_gene: TRBV11-2

CDR3aa: CASSLGTANGYTF
CDR3nt: TGTGCCAGCAGCTTGGGGACGGCAAATGGCTACACCTTC
j_gene: TRBJ1-2
abundance: .
d_gene: .
v_gene: TRBV11-2

CDR3aa: CASSVVPGETQYF
CDR3nt: TGTGCCAGCAGCGTAGTCCCAGGAGAGACCCAGTACTTC
j_gene: TRBJ2-5
abundance: .
d_gene: .
v_gene: TRBV9

CDR3aa: CASSQDRVAGWVDTQYF
CDR3nt: TGCGCCAGCAGCCAAGATCGAGTAGCGGGATGGGTAGATACGCAGTATTTT
j_gene: TRBJ2-3
abundance: .
d_gene: TRBD2
v_gene: TRBV4-3